A single T cell receptor beta chain is shown here with its context. Its antigen is undetermined. The study ran its PCR with 60 Vbeta and 13 Jbeta primers. Measured with immunoSEQ multiplex PCR; TCRdb has only the in-frame clones, and not every one. The data contain 100,000 to 150,000 clones, 65% to 80% of them singletons. The entry originates in a study of cytomegalovirus exposure and HLA in healthy donors. Whole-study results and caveats: It was shown in a later analysis that HLA-associated TCR beta chains were more clonally expanded than other, equally common chains. Reportedly, fewer N-insertions than the approximately 650-donor mean appeared in an Asian-associated ancestry cluster in a later analysis.

In germline, CDR1 is SGHTA, CDR2 FQGTGA. V lost 5 bases to trimming and J lost 1 base, with 12 bases between them. The CDR3 consists of 14 residues. The chain recombines TRBV7-3 with TRBJ2-7, with D possibly matching TRBD1 (5 bases). This receptor was taken from a woman between 40 and 50 years old in good health and CMV-seropositive. The specimen sequenced was PBMCs. The CDR3 nucleotides are TGTGCCAGCAGCCCACAGGCAGGGTCCTACGAGCAGTACTTC. Protein sequence: CASSPQAGSYEQYF.